This TCR beta chain was sequenced during a study of control samples from healthy donors and cancer patients (dated by TCRdb to about 2020). Remarks on this clone: Which antigen it targets is not known. No base-level quality is on record; no much larger clone is a single base apart.

Libraries were built with the immunoSEQ multiplex PCR assay. TCRdb re-hosts the immuneACCESS table, in-frame sequences only. Its copies lack some clones; in the studies checked, an unresolved V gene accounts for under half of them, and the cause for the rest is not known. Within this sample are more than 85,000 clones, with about nine tenths of them counted one time only. The ten largest account for about 4.2% of the sample. Trimming leaves V shorter by 2 bases and J shorter by 5 bases, with the junction holding 3 bases beyond the gene matches. The CDR3, from cysteine to phenylalanine, totals 15 residues. Kept here is only the CDR3 DNA, which spans 45 bases and is read in frame from base 1. The germline V gene supplies CDR1 SGHDT and CDR2 YYEEEE.

The rearrangement joined TRBV5-6 to TRBJ2-2, with TRBD1 identical over 10 junction bases. Input material: blood. The receptor comes from a human donor in good health. The donor label of this sample is uncertain. This receptor carries the CDR3 CASSFRDRGTGELFF. DNA sequence: TGTGCCAGCAGCTTCCGGGACAGGGGAACCGGGGAGCTGTTTTTT.